The next 15 T cell receptor beta chains were all read from a single sample in a study of cytomegalovirus exposure and HLA in healthy donors. Vbeta (60) and Jbeta (13) primers were used in the PCR. TCRdb keeps only in-frame clones here, not all; method: immunoSEQ multiplex PCR. Found here are 150,000 to 250,000 clones, roughly 85% of them singletons; the top ten hold 4.4%. The specimen was PBMCs. These receptor sequences come from a woman aged 25 to 39 in good health and CMV-seropositive.

The chain employs TRBV5-1 and TRBJ2-7; 7 bases align to TRBD2. After removal of 6 bases from V and 2 bases from J, the junction contained 17 bases not matched to a gene. CDR3 size: 17 residues. CDR1 SGHRS and CDR2 YFSETQ come from the germline V gene. This CDR3 reads CASKTGLVGAKTYEQYF. The CDR3 DNA sequence: TGCGCCAGCAAAACCGGACTAGTGGGAGCCAAGACCTACGAGCAGTACTTC.

This chain links TRBV5-6 with TRBJ1-2, with D perhaps matching TRBD1 (5 bases). Trimming shortened V by 2 bases and J by 1 base, and 21 bases separated the two germline ends. CDR1 is SGHDT, CDR2 YYEEEE, per germline. The CDR3 length is 18 residues. The CDR3 nucleotides are TGTGCCAGCAGCTTTGGGGGGGTGGGTCCATTTCTTAACTATGGCTACACCTTC. It encodes CASSFGGVGPFLNYGYTF.

J is TRBJ1-2 and V is TRBV13; no clear D. Trimming shortened V by 7 bases and J by 5 bases, and 17 bases separated the two germline ends. The germline CDR1 and CDR2 sequences are PRHDT and FYEKMQ (reference sequence). The CDR3 consists of 14 residues. For the CDR3, the DNA is TGTGCCAGCACTCTTTCATCGAGTAGATATGGCTACACCTTC. Protein: CASTLSSSRYGYTF.

V gene TRBV12-2 combines with J gene TRBJ2-1; the table names TRBD2, a call not compared with the DNA. TRBV12-2 constitutes a pseudogene. CDR3 size: 14 residues. CDR3 protein: CASRQNDLAWEQFF. CDR3 in DNA: TGTGCAAGTCGGCAGAACGACCTAGCATGGGAGCAGTTCTTC.

The chain carries TRBV6-5 and TRBJ1-2, with 10 bases identical to TRBD1. The V gene end was trimmed by 1 base and the J gene end by 12 bases; junction bases not matched to a gene: 8. The CDR3 is made up of 14 amino acids. The germline V gene encodes CDR1 MNHEY and CDR2 SVGAGI. This CDR3 reads CASSYYRDRGGNTF. CDR3 DNA: TGTGCCAGCAGTTACTACCGGGACAGGGGTGGAAACACCTTC.

The chain is built from TRBV5-1 and TRBJ1-2; a possible D gene is TRBD1 (6 bases). Germline assignment: CDR1 SGHRS and CDR2 YFSETQ. V gave up 4 bases and J gave up 3 bases, with 10 bases separating them. This CDR3 contains 13 residues. CDR3 protein: CASSRTEDYGYTF. The CDR3, as DNA: TGCGCCAGCAGCCGGACAGAGGACTATGGCTACACCTTC. The full variable domain, with the rest looked up from reference TRBV5-1 and TRBJ1-2, is KAGVTQTPRYLIKTRGQQVTLSCSPISGHRSVSWYQQTPGQGLQFLFEYFSETQRNKGNFPGRFSGRQFSNSRSEMNVSTLELGDSALYLCASSRTEDYGYTFGSGTRLTVV.

V gene TRBV4-1 combines with J gene TRBJ1-6; tentatively, D is TRBD1 (5 bases). Germline V gene sequence: CDR1 MGHRA, CDR2 YSYEKL. This CDR3 is 16 amino acids long. Trimming removed 2 bases from V and 7 bases from J, with 15 bases in between. The DNA for the CDR3 is TGCGCCAGCAGCCAACCCGGGGGGTTGAGAAATTCACCCCTCCACTTT. This translates into CASSQPGGLRNSPLHF.

The gene calls are TRBV5-6 and TRBJ2-3; D ambiguous. Germline lookup yields CDR1 SGHDT and CDR2 YYEEEE. The CDR3 has 14 amino acids. Trimming pared 2 bases from V and 0 bases from J, leaving 7 bases between. The CDR3 protein is CASSLDTSTDTQYF. Written as DNA, the CDR3 is TGTGCCAGCAGCTTAGACACTAGCACAGATACGCAGTATTTT.

In DNA, the CDR3 is TGTGCCAGCAGTCCCCGGATGGGCCAGACAGATACGCAGTATTTT. As protein: CASSPRMGQTDTQYF. The chain couples TRBV6-5 to TRBJ2-3; D not resolved. The CDR3 runs to 15 residues. Trimming took off 5 bases at V and 3 bases at J, with 15 bases between the two ends. Germline V CDR1 and CDR2: MNHEY, SVGAGI.

The chain combines TRBV4-3 with TRBJ1-5, with unresolved D. The CDR3 extends over 15 amino acids. Germline CDR1 LGHNA, CDR2 YSLEER. The germline V and J ends were trimmed by 0 bases and 0 bases, with 6 bases remaining between them. CDR3 DNA sequence: TGCGCCAGCAGCCAAGATACATATAGCAATCAGCCCCAGCATTTT. It translates to CASSQDTYSNQPQHF.

The chain joins TRBV9 to TRBJ1-4, with a tentative D call TRBD1 (6 bases). The CDR3 loop spans 14 amino acids. CDR1 and CDR2 (germline): SGDLS, YYNGEE. Trimming took 5 bases from V and 4 from J, leaving 12 bases between them. The CDR3 reads CASSPTGYNEKLFF. The CDR3 DNA reads TGTGCCAGCAGTCCGACAGGATATAATGAAAAACTGTTTTTT.

V and J are TRBV5-1 and TRBJ2-7; perhaps TRBD1 as D (6 bases). The germline V and J ends were trimmed by 4 bases and 3 bases, with 14 bases remaining between them. The CDR3 contains 14 residues. Germline CDR1 SGHRS, CDR2 YFSETQ. CDR3 DNA: TGCGCCAGCAGCCTGCAGACAGGTCTCTACGAGCAGTACTTC. Its translation: CASSLQTGLYEQYF.

The genes are TRBV5-1 and TRBJ1-2; 9 bases agree with TRBD1. Germline V lookup: CDR1 SGHRS, CDR2 YFSETQ. The CDR3 loop spans 16 amino acids. Unmatched junction bases numbered 10, after V lost 4 bases and J lost 3 bases. CDR3 in amino acids: CASSEGQGVRYYGYTF. Written as DNA, the CDR3 is TGCGCCAGCAGCGAGGGACAGGGAGTTCGGTACTATGGCTACACCTTC.

This clone was detected once. CDR3 protein: CASSGGQTNYGYTF. In nucleotides, the CDR3 is TGTGCCAGCAGCGGTGGACAGACAAACTATGGCTACACCTTC. This rearrangement joins TRBV7-2 to TRBJ1-2; possible D gene TRBD1, 6 bases. The length of the CDR3 is 14 residues. V lost 5 bases, J lost 2 bases, and 12 bases lay in between. Germline V gene data show CDR1 as SGHTA and CDR2 as FQGNSA.

This clone was picked up a small number of times. This sequence joins TRBV30 and TRBJ1-1, with 9 bases identical to TRBD1. V shed 4 bases, J shed 7 bases, and the junction held 4 bases outside the gene matches. CDR1 is GTSNPN and CDR2 is SVGIG in the germline V gene (reference sequence). The CDR3 sequence is 12 residues long. CDR3 DNA: TGTGCCTGGACCGGGACAGGGCTTGAAGCTTTCTTT. Encoded protein: CAWTGTGLEAFF. The whole variable domain, filled in from reference TRBV30 and TRBJ1-1, reads SQTIHQWPATLVQPVGSPLSLECTVEGTSNPNLYWYRQAAGRGLQLLFYSVGIGQISSEVPQNLSASRPQDRQFILSSKKLLLSDSGFYLCAWTGTGLEAFFGQGTRLTVV.